One sample yielded the 7 T cell receptor beta chains listed below, sequenced in a study of CD8 T cells in ankylosing spondylitis. In TCRdb, the 5' RACE reads were re-called with MiXCR into one record per CDR3 protein. The profile covers a few hundred thousand distinct CDR3 sequences, with around a tenth appearing a single time and about 10% taken by the ten largest. Specimen: blood, either unsorted or a sorted T cell fraction (not recorded which). These receptors came from a female donor with ankylosing spondylitis or in good health (not recorded which).

This chain joins TRBV10-3 and TRBJ2-7; D not resolved. Trimming shortened V by 7 bases and J by 3 bases, and 10 bases separated the two germline ends. This CDR3 is 12 amino acids long. The germline gives CDR1 ENHRY, CDR2 SYGVKD. In DNA, the CDR3 is TGTGCCATCAAGCACGATGGCTACGAGCAGTACTTC. Amino acid sequence: CAIKHDGYEQYF.

This clonotype came up many times. The CDR3 DNA follows: TGCGCCAGCAGCTGGGGGACTTCTAGCGGGCGCGGAGATACGCAGTATTTT. Translating it yields CASSWGTSSGRGDTQYF. V is TRBV5-1 and J is TRBJ2-3, with TRBD2 identical over 8 bases. CDR3 size: 17 residues. The V gene's germline CDR1 is SGHRS and CDR2 YFSETQ. V lost 3 bases, J lost 5 bases, and 14 bases stayed unmatched. Based on the CDR3 plus reference TRBV5-1 and TRBJ2-3, the full variable domain is KAGVTQTPRYLIKTRGQQVTLSCSPISGHRSVSWYQQTPGQGLQFLFEYFSETQRNKGNFPGRFSGRQFSNSRSEMNVSTLELGDSALYLCASSWGTSSGRGDTQYFGPGTRLTVL.

This clonotype was counted at least ten times. V usage is TRBV20-1 and J usage is TRBJ1-4; 11 bases are shared with TRBD1. Germline V lookup: CDR1 DFQATT, CDR2 SNEGSKA (reference sequence). The CDR3 runs 14 residues. V was clipped by 6 bases and J by 7 bases; unmatched bases: 7. Here the CDR3 reads CSAPGTGGSEKLFF. As DNA, the CDR3 is TGCAGTGCCCCTGGGACAGGGGGAAGTGAAAAACTGTTTTTT.

This clonotype was seen repeatedly, ten times or more. This rearrangement joins TRBV5-1 to TRBJ2-3; D perhaps matches TRBD1 (6 bases). CDR3 length: 16 amino acids. Trimming left V 6 bases short and J 4 bases short, with 21 bases between. Per germline, CDR1 SGHRS and CDR2 YFSETQ. The CDR3 spells CASMPPGTRTSDTQYF. The CDR3 DNA sequence: TGCGCCAGCATGCCTCCTGGGACACGGACCTCAGATACGCAGTATTTT. Full variable domain (rest looked up from reference TRBV5-1 and TRBJ2-3): KAGVTQTPRYLIKTRGQQVTLSCSPISGHRSVSWYQQTPGQGLQFLFEYFSETQRNKGNFPGRFSGRQFSNSRSEMNVSTLELGDSALYLCASMPPGTRTSDTQYFGPGTRLTVL.

The V call is TRBV6-2 or TRBV6-3, the J call TRBJ1-5; D might be TRBD1 (6 bases). The CDR3 covers 13 residues. V gave up 5 bases and J gave up 6 bases, with 11 bases separating them. CDR1 is MNHEY and CDR2 is SVGEGT in the germline V gene. The CDR3 protein is CASSNHRAQPQHF. CDR3 bases: TGTGCCAGCAGTAACCACAGGGCTCAGCCCCAGCATTTT.

This clonotype was counted at least ten times. The V gene is TRBV20-1, the J gene TRBJ2-7, with TRBD1 identical over 7 bases. Germline CDR1 DFQATT, CDR2 SNEGSKA (reference sequence). The CDR3 sequence is 14 residues long. The ends lost 4 bases at V and 0 bases at J; junction bases unmatched: 6. The DNA for the CDR3 is TGCAGTGCTAAGGACAGGCCGAGCTCCTACGAGCAGTACTTC. Translation gives CSAKDRPSSYEQYF.

This clonotype showed up just a few times. The chain employs TRBV5-1 and TRBJ2-3; TRBD2 aligns across 10 bases. V trimming: 4 bases; J trimming: 1 base; junction bases outside the gene matches: 6. CDR1 is SGHRS and CDR2 is YFSETQ in the germline V gene. There are 16 residues in the CDR3. CDR3 loop: CASSPERGGGTDTQYF. The CDR3 bases are TGCGCCAGCAGCCCGGAGCGGGGGGGTGGCACAGATACGCAGTATTTT.